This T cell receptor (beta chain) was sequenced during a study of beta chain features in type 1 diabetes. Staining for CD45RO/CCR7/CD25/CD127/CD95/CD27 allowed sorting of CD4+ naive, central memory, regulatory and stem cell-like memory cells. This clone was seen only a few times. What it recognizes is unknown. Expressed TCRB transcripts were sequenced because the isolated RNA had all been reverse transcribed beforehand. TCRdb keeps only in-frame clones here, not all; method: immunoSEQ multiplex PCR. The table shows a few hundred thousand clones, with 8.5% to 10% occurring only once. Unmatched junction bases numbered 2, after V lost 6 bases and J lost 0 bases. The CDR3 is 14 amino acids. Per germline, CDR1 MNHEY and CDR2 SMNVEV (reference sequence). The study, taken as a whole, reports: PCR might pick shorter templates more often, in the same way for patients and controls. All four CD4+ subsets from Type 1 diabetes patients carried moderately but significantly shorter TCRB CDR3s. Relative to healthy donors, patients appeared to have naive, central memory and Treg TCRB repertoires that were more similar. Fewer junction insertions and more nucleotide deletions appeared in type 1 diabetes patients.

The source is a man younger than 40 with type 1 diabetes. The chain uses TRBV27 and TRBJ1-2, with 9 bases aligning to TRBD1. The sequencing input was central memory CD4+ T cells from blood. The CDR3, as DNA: TGTGCCAGCAGCCGGGACAGGGCTAACTATGGCTACACCTTC. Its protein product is CASSRDRANYGYTF.